The 17 T cell receptor beta chains below all came from one sample that was sequenced in a study of CD8 T cells in Susac syndrome. RNA was extracted with the RNeasy kit, and a quantity of about 0.45 to 1 ug was reverse transcribed using random hexamers. TCRdb fed the immunoSEQ multiplex PCR reads into MiXCR, producing one record per CDR3 protein. The sample includes about 430,000 distinct CDR3 sequences, more than 70% of them seen just once. The sequencing input was CD8+ T cells from PBMCs. These receptors all come from a human donor with multiple sclerosis.

The rearrangement uses TRBV20-1 and TRBJ2-5; D is ambiguous. The CDR3 length is 14 residues. CDR1 DFQATT and CDR2 SNEGSKA come from the germline V gene (reference sequence). V shed 1 base and J shed 0 bases, with 9 bases lying between them. CDR3 in amino acids: CSARGPGHQETQYF. The CDR3 nucleotides read TGCAGTGCTAGAGGACCGGGTCACCAAGAGACCCAGTACTTC.

This rearrangement joins TRBV14 to TRBJ2-7; 7 nucleotides match TRBD2. The germline gives CDR1 SGHDN, CDR2 FVKESK. The CDR3 extends over 16 amino acids. V was clipped by 0 bases and J by 4 bases; unmatched bases: 9. CDR3 nucleotide sequence: TGTGCCAGCAGCCAAGAACTAAGCGGGATTCGGTACGAGCAGTACTTC. This gives the protein CASSQELSGIRYEQYF.

This chain joins TRBV7-2 and TRBJ2-3, with 10 bases matching TRBD2. The V gene end was trimmed by 6 bases and the J gene end by 2 bases; junction bases not matched to a gene: 5. CDR1 is SGHTA and CDR2 is FQGNSA in the germline V gene. The CDR3 loop spans 15 amino acids. The CDR3 spells CASSTGLAVTDTQYF. As DNA, the CDR3 is TGTGCCAGCAGTACCGGACTAGCGGTCACAGATACGCAGTATTTT.

The chain links TRBV6-5 to TRBJ1-2, with 8 bases lining up with TRBD1. V lost 5 bases and J lost 4; bases outside the gene matches: 9. Germline CDR1 and CDR2: MNHEY and SVGAGI. The CDR3 has 15 amino acids. CDR3 sequence reads: CASSTRDRSFYGYTF. In nucleotides, the CDR3 is TGTGCCAGCAGTACCCGGGACAGGAGTTTCTATGGCTACACCTTC.

The V call is TRBV29-1, the J call TRBJ2-5; the D is unclear. V was cut by 0 bases and J by 2 bases, with 7 bases left in between. Germline V gene data show CDR1 as SQVTM and CDR2 as ANQGSEA. CDR3 length: 13 residues. The CDR3 spells CSVEDGPQETQYF. DNA for the CDR3: TGCAGCGTTGAAGATGGGCCTCAAGAGACCCAGTACTTC.

This chain links TRBV14 with TRBJ1-2; D is unclear. Germline CDR1 SGHDN, CDR2 FVKESK. The CDR3 loop spans 13 amino acids. V was pared by 4 bases and J by 3 bases, with 9 bases between. Here the CDR3 reads CASSLIADYGYTF. CDR3 nucleotide sequence: TGTGCCAGCAGCCTGATAGCGGACTATGGCTACACCTTC.

This clonotype was seen a handful of times. The chain is built from TRBV5-4 and TRBJ2-3, with TRBD2 as a possible D gene (5 bases). The V gene's germline CDR1 is SGHNT and CDR2 YYREEE (reference sequence). Deletions cut 4 bases from V and 1 base from J, with 10 bases between. CDR3 size: 14 residues. The CDR3 spells CASSIGLGTDTQYF. CDR3 nucleotides: TGTGCCAGCAGCATTGGACTTGGCACAGATACGCAGTATTTT.

This clonotype was counted a few times. A junction boundary mismatches the germline segment, possibly from a read error. This chain uses TRBV14 with TRBJ1-1, with D possibly being TRBD1 (5 bases). The CDR3 totals 13 residues. The germline CDR1 and CDR2 sequences are SGHDN and FVKESK. The CDR3 sequence is CASSPPGNAEAFF. The CDR3 nucleotides are TGTGCCAGCAGCCCCCCAGGGAACGCTGAAGCTTTCTTT.

This chain links TRBV7-7 with TRBJ2-1, with D possibly matching TRBD1 (6 bases). Trimming shortened V by 0 bases and J by 8 bases, and 11 bases separated the two germline ends. CDR1 is SSHAT and CDR2 is FNYEAQ in the germline V gene (reference sequence). The CDR3 spans 14 residues. CDR3 loop: CASSLASGGDEQFF. CDR3 sequence (DNA): TGTGCCAGCAGCTTAGCGAGTGGGGGCGATGAGCAGTTCTTC.

This clonotype has just one count. The chain has TRBV6-1 and TRBJ2-7, with D maybe TRBD1 (5 bases). There are 16 residues in the CDR3. Between the trimmed V and J ends, which lost 5 bases and 6 bases, there was a span of 23 bases. From germline, CDR1 is MNHNS and CDR2 SASEGT. The CDR3 is CASSHSPTWEGVEQYF. The CDR3 bases are TGTGCCAGCAGTCATTCCCCTACTTGGGAAGGGGTCGAGCAGTACTTC.

V and J are TRBV18 and TRBJ1-2; maybe TRBD1 (5 bases). Germline lookup yields CDR1 KGHSH and CDR2 LQKENI. The CDR3 is 14 residues long. V was shortened by 2 bases and J by 4 bases, with 11 bases between the two germline ends. This chain's CDR3 is CASSPIGDGYGYTF. The DNA for the CDR3 is TGTGCCAGCTCACCAATAGGGGACGGCTATGGCTACACCTTC. The whole variable domain, filled in from reference TRBV18 and TRBJ1-2, reads NAGVMQNPRHLVRRRGQEARLRCSPMKGHSHVYWYRQLPEEGLKFMVYLQKENIIDESGMPKERFSAEFPKEGPSILRIQQVVRGDSAAYFCASSPIGDGYGYTFGSGTRLTVV.

The V and J genes are TRBV5-1 and TRBJ1-2; perhaps TRBD1 as D (6 bases). Per germline, CDR1 SGHRS and CDR2 YFSETQ. This CDR3 contains 16 residues. V was cut by 0 bases and J by 8 bases, with 20 bases left in between. CDR3 sequence (DNA): TGCGCCAGCAGCTTGGAGTCTTCGGGGGGCGCATTAGGCTACACCTTC. It specifies CASSLESSGGALGYTF.

The chain links TRBV11-2 to TRBJ1-4; no clear D. The germline V and J ends were trimmed by 1 base and 8 bases, with 14 bases remaining between them. This CDR3 is 15 amino acids long. Germline V gene data show CDR1 as SGHAT and CDR2 as FQNNGV. CDR3 sequence: CASSLVFGSREKLFF. The CDR3 DNA is TGTGCCAGCAGCTTAGTCTTCGGTTCTCGGGAAAAACTGTTTTTT.

J is TRBJ2-7 and V is TRBV12-3 or TRBV12-4, with D tentatively TRBD2 (5 bases). V lost 4 bases, J lost 3 bases, and 13 bases lay in between. The CDR3 is 14 amino acids. This chain's CDR3 is CASSSREGIYEQYF. CDR3 in DNA: TGTGCCAGCAGTTCCCGAGAGGGAATCTACGAGCAGTACTTC.

This clonotype appeared once. The gene calls are TRBV12-3 or TRBV12-4 and TRBJ1-4, with a possible D match to TRBD1 (6 bases). Trimming removed 5 bases from V and 4 bases from J, with 14 bases in between. The CDR3 consists of 15 residues. The CDR3 DNA is TGTGCCAGCAGTCCTTTGGGGGCGTATAATGAAAAACTGTTTTTT. This encodes CASSPLGAYNEKLFF.

This chain joins TRBV4-1 and TRBJ2-7; 7 nucleotides line up with TRBD1. The germline V gene has CDR1 MGHRA and CDR2 YSYEKL. This CDR3 has 16 amino acids. V lost 1 base, J lost 1 base, and 7 bases stayed unmatched. CDR3 in DNA: TGCGCCAGCAGCCAAGGGATGACAGGGCCTTCCTACGAGCAGTACTTC. It codes for CASSQGMTGPSYEQYF.

This sequence joins TRBV13 and TRBJ2-1, with a possible D match to TRBD2 (5 bases). Per the germline V gene, CDR1 is PRHDT and CDR2 is FYEKMQ (reference sequence). The CDR3 is 13 amino acids. Trimming removed 0 bases from V and 6 bases from J, with 6 bases in between. CDR3 DNA: TGTGCCAGCAGCTTAGGCGAGGGCAATGAGCAGTTCTTC. Its translation is CASSLGEGNEQFF.